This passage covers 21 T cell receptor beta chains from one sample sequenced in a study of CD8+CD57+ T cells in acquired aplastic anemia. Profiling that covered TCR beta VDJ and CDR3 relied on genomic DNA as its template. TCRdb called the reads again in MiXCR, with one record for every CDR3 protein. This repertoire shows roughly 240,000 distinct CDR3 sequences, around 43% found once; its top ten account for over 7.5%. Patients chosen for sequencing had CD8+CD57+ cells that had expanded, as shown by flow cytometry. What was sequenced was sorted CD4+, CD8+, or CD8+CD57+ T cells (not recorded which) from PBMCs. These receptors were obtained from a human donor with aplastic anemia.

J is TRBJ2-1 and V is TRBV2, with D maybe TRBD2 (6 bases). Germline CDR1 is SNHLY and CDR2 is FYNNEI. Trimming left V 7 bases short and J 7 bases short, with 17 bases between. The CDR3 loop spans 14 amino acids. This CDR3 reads CASMRGNQHNEQFF. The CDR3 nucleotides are TGTGCCAGCATGCGGGGTAACCAGCATAATGAGCAGTTCTTC.

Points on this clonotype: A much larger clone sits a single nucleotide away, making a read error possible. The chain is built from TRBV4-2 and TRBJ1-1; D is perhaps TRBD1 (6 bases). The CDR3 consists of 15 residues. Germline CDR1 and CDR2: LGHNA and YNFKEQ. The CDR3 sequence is CASTQERGQNAEAFF. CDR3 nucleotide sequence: TGTGCCAGCACCCAAGAACGGGGGCAGAACGCTGAAGCTTTCTTT.

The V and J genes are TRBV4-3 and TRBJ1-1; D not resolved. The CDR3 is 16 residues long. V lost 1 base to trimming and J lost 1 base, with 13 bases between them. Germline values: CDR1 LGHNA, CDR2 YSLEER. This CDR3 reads CASSQGTGRGNTEAFF. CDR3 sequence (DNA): TGCGCCAGCAGCCAAGGGACCGGCCGGGGGAACACTGAAGCTTTCTTT.

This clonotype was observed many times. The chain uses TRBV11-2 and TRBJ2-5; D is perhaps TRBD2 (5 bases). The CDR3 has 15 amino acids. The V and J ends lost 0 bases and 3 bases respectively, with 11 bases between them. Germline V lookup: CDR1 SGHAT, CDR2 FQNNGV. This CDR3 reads CASSLDRGWKETQYF. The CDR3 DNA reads TGTGCCAGCAGCTTAGATCGGGGTTGGAAAGAGACCCAGTACTTC.

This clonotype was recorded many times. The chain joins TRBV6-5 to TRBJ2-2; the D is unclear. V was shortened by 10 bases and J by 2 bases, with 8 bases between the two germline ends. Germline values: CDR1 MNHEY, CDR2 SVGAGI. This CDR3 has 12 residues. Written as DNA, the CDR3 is TGTGCCACGACCGCCAACACCGGGGAGCTGTTTTTT. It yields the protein CATTANTGELFF.

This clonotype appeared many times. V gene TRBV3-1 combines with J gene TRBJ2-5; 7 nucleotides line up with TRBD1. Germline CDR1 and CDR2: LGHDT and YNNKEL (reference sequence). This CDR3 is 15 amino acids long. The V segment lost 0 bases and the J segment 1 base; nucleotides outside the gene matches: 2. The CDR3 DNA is TGTGCCAGCAGCCAAGATGGGACAGCCCAAGAGACCCAGTACTTC. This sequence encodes CASSQDGTAQETQYF.

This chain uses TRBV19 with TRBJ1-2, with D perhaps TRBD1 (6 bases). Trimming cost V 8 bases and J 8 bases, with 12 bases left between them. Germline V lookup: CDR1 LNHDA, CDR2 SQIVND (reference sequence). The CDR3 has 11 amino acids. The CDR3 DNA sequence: TGTGCCAGTCGCGGAGGGGGGGGCTACACCTTC. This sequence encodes CASRGGGGYTF.

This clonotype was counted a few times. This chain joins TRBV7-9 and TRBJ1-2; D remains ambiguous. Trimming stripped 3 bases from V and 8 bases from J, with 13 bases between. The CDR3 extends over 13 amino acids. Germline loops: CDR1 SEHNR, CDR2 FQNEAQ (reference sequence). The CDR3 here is CASSFARSDGYTF. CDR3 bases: TGTGCCAGCAGCTTCGCTCGCTCCGACGGCTACACCTTC.

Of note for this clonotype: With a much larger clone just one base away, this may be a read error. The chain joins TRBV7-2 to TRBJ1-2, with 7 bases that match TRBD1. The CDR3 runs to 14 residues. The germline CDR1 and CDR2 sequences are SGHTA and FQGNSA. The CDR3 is CASSLATGSSGYAF. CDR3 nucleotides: TGTGCCAGCAGTTTGGCGACAGGGTCTAGTGGCTACGCCTTC.

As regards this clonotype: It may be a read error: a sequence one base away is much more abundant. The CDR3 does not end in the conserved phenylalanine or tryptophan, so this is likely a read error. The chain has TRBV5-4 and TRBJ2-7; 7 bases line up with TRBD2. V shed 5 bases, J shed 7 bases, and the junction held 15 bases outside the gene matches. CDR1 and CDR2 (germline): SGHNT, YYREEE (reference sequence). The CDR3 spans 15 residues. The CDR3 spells CASRLSVGGSDEQYS. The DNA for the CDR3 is TGTGCCAGCAGATTATCGGTGGGAGGGTCGGATGAGCAGTACTCC.

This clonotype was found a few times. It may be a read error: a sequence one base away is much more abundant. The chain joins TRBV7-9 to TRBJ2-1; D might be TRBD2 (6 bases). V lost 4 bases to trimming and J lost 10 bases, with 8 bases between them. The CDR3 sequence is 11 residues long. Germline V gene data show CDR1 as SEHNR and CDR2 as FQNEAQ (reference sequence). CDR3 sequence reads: CASSSRGEQFF. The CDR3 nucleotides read TGTGCCAGCAGCTCTCGGGGGGAGCAGTTCTTC. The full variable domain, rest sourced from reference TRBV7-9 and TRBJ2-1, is DTGVSQNPRHKITKRGQNVTFRCDPISEHNRLYWYRQTLGQGPEFLTYFQNEAQLEKSRLLSDRFSAERPKGSFSTLEIQRTEQGDSAMYLCASSSRGEQFFGPGTRLTVL.

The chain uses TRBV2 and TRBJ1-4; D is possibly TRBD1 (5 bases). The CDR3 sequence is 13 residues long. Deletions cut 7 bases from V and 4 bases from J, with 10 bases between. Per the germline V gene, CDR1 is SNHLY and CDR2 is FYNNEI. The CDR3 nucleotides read TGTGCCAGCACCCGGGACTATAATGAAAAACTGTTTTTT. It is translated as CASTRDYNEKLFF.

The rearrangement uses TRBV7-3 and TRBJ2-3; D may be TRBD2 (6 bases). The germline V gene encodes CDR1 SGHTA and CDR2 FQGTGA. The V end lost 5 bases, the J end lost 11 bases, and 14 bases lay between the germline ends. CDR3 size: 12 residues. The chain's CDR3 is CASSRDLNEQYF. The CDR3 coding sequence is TGTGCCAGCAGCCGGGACTTAAATGAGCAGTATTTT. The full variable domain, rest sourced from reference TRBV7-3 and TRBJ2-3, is GAGVSQTPSNKVTEKGKYVELRCDPISGHTALYWYRQSLGQGPEFLIYFQGTGAADDSGLPNDRFFAVRPEGSVSTLKIQRTERGDSAVYLCASSRDLNEQYFGPGTRLTVL.

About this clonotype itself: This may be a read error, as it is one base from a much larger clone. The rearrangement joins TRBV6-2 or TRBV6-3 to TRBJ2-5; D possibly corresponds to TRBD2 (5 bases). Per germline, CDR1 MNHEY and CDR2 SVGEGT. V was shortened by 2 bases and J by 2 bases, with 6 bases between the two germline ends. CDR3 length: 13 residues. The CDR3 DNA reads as TGTGCCAGCAGTTACGAGGGTCAAGAGACCCAGTACTTC. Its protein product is CASSYEGQETQYF.

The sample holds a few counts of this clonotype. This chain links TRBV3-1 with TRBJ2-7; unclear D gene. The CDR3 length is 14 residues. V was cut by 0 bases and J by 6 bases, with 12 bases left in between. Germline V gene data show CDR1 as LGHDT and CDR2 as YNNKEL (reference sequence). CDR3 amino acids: CASSQEGFIGEQYF. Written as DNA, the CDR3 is TGTGCCAGCAGCCAAGAGGGGTTTATCGGCGAGCAGTACTTC.

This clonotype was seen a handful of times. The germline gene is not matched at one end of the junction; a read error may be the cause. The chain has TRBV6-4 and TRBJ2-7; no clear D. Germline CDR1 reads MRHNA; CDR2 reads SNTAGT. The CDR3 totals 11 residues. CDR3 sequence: CASRGTYEQHF. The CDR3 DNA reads TGTGCCAGCAGGGGCACCTACGAGCAGCACTTC.

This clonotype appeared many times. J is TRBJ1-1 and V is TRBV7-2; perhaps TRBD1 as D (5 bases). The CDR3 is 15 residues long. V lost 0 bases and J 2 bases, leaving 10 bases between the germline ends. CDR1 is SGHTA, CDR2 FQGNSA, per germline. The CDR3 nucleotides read TGTGCCAGCAGCTTAGCGGGGCGGGCAAACACTGAAGCTTTCTTT. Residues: CASSLAGRANTEAFF. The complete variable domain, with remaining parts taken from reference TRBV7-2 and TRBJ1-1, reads GAGVSQSPSNKVTEKGKDVELRCDPISGHTALYWYRQSLGQGLEFLIYFQGNSAPDKSGLPSDRFSAERTGGSVSTLTIQRTQQEDSAVYLCASSLAGRANTEAFFGQGTRLTVV.

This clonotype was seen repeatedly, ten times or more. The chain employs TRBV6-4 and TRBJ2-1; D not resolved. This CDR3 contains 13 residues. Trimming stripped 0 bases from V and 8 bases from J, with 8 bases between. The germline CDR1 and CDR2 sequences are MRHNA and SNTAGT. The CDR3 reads CASSDSDSHEQFF. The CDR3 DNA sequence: TGTGCCAGCAGTGACTCTGATAGCCATGAGCAGTTCTTC.

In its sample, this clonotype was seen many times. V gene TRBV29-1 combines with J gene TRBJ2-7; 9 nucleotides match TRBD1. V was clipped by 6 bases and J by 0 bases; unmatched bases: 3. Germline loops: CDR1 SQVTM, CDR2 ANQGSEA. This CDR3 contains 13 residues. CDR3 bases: TGCAGCGTAGGGACAGGGAGCTCCTACGAGCAGTACTTC. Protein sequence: CSVGTGSSYEQYF.

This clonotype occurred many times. CDR3 sequence: CASSSLGGTGNTIYF. In DNA form, the CDR3 reads TGTGCCAGCAGCTCCCTGGGGGGAACTGGAAACACCATATATTTT. The chain combines TRBV7-2 with TRBJ1-3, with TRBD1 as a possible D gene (5 bases). Germline lookup yields CDR1 SGHTA and CDR2 FQGNSA. Trimming shortened V by 4 bases and J by 2 bases, and 12 bases separated the two germline ends. The CDR3 has 15 residues.

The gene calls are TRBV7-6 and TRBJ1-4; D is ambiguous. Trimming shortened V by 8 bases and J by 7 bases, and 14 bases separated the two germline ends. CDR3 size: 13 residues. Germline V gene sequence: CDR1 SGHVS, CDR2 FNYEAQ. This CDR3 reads CASRPGGREKLFF. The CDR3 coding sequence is TGTGCCAGCCGGCCAGGCGGTCGTGAAAAACTGTTTTTT.